This entry features one T cell receptor beta chain sequence. The antigen is undetermined. The data originate from a study of CD8 T cells in Susac syndrome. Study conclusions and caveats: The study recognized that the number of individuals in its TCR sequencing and HLA analysis was relatively small.

With random hexamers, about 0.45 to 1 ug RNA was reverse transcribed. Each CDR3 protein is one row after TCRdb ran MiXCR on the immunoSEQ multiplex PCR reads. Found here are under 200,000 distinct CDR3 sequences, around 90% of them singletons; the top ten hold approximately 0.082%. The specimen sequenced was CD4+ T cells from PBMCs. The receptor comes from a human donor in good health.

In DNA, the CDR3 is TGCGCCAGCAGCCAAGCCGGGACGTACAATGAGCAGTTCTTC. It translates to CASSQAGTYNEQFF. The V gene is TRBV4-3, the J gene TRBJ2-1; the D gene could be TRBD1 or TRBD2 (5 bases each). From germline, CDR1 is LGHNA and CDR2 YSLEER. The CDR3 loop spans 14 amino acids. The ends were cut back, 1 base at V and 4 bases at J, with 8 bases in the middle.